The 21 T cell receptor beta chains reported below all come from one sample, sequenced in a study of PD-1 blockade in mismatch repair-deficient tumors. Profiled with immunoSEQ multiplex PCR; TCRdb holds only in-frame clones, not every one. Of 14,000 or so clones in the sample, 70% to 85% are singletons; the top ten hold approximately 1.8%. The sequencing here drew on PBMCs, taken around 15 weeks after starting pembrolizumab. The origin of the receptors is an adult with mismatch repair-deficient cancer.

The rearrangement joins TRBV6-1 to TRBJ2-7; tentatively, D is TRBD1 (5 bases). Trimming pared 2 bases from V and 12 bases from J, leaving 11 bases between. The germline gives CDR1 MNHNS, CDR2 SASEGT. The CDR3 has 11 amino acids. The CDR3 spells CASSETQGGYF. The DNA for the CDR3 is TGTGCCAGCAGTGAAACCCAGGGCGGGTACTTC.

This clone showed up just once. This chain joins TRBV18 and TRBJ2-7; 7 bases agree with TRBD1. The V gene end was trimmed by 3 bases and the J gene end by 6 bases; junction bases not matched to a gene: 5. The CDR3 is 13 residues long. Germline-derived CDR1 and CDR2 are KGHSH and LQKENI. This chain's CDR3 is CASSPGTEGEQYF. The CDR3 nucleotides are TGTGCCAGCTCACCTGGGACAGAGGGCGAGCAGTACTTC.

The CDR3 coding sequence is TGTGCCAGCAGCCCCGGGACAGGGAGGGGGAGCACTGAAGCTTTCTTT. Amino acids: CASSPGTGRGSTEAFF. The chain links TRBV27 to TRBJ1-1; TRBD1 agrees at 9 bases. Germline CDR1 is MNHEY and CDR2 is SMNVEV (reference sequence). Trimming cost V 6 bases and J 4 bases; bases outside gene matches: 12. There are 16 residues in the CDR3.

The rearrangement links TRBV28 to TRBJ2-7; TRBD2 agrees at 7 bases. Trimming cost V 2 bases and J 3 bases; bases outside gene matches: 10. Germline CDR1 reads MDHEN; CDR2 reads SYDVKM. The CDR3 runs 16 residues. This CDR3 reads CASSLRVGGSVYEQYF. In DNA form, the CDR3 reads TGTGCCAGCAGTTTAAGGGTGGGGGGGTCCGTCTACGAGCAGTACTTC.

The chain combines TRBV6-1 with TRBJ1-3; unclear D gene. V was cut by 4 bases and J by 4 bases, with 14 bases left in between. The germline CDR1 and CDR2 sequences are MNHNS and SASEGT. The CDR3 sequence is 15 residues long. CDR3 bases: TGTGCCAGCAGTGGGACCTCCACGGGGGGAAACACCATATATTTT. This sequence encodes CASSGTSTGGNTIYF.

The CDR3 region is CASSLNPGAGGSGANVLTF. Written as DNA, the CDR3 is TGTGCCAGCAGCTTAAATCCGGGGGCGGGAGGCTCTGGGGCCAACGTCCTGACTTTC. The gene calls are TRBV7-2 and TRBJ2-6, with 8 bases matching TRBD2. Trimming took 2 bases from V and 0 from J; bases not matched to a gene: 9. The length of the CDR3 is 19 residues. Germline assignment: CDR1 SGHTA and CDR2 FQGNSA. The complete variable domain, with remaining parts taken from reference TRBV7-2 and TRBJ2-6, reads GAGVSQSPSNKVTEKGKDVELRCDPISGHTALYWYRQSLGQGLEFLIYFQGNSAPDKSGLPSDRFSAERTGGSVSTLTIQRTQQEDSAVYLCASSLNPGAGGSGANVLTFGAGSRLTVL.

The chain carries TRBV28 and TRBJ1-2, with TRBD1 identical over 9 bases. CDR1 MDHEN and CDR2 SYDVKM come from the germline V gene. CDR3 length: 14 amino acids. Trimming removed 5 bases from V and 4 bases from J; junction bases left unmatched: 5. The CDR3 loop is CASSLTGGTYGYTF. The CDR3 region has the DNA TGTGCCAGCAGTCTCACAGGGGGCACCTATGGCTACACCTTC.

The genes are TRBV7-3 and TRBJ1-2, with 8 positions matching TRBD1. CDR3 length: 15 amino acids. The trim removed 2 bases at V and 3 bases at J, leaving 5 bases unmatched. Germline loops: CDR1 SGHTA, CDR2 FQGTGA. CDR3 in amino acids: CASSLEPGGHYGYTF. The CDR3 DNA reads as TGTGCCAGCAGCTTAGAGCCAGGGGGCCACTATGGCTACACCTTC. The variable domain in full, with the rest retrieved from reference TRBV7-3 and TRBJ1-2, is GAGVSQTPSNKVTEKGKYVELRCDPISGHTALYWYRQSLGQGPEFLIYFQGTGAADDSGLPNDRFFAVRPEGSVSTLKIQRTERGDSAVYLCASSLEPGGHYGYTFGSGTRLTVV.

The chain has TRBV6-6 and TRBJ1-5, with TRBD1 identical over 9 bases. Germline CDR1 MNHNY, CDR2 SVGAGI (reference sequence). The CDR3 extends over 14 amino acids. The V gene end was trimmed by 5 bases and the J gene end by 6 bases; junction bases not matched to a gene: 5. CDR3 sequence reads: CASSALTGGQPQHF. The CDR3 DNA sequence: TGTGCCAGCAGTGCCCTGACAGGGGGTCAGCCCCAGCATTTT.

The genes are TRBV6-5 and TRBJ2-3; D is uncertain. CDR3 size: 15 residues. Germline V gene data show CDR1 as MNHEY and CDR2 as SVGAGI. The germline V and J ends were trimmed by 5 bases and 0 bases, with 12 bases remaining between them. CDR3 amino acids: CASSPLMTSTDTQYF. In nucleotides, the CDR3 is TGTGCCAGCAGTCCCCTTATGACTAGCACAGATACGCAGTATTTT.

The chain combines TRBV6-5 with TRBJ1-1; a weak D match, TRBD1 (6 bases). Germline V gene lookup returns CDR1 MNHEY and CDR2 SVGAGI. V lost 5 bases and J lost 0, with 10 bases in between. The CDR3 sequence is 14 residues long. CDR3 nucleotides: TGTGCCAGCAGTCCCCGACAGGTGAACACTGAAGCTTTCTTT. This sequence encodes CASSPRQVNTEAFF.

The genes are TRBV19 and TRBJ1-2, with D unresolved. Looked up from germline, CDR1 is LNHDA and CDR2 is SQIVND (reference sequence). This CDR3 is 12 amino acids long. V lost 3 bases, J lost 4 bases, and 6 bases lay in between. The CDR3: CASSIGPYGYTF. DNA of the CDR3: TGTGCCAGTAGTATTGGGCCCTATGGCTACACCTTC.

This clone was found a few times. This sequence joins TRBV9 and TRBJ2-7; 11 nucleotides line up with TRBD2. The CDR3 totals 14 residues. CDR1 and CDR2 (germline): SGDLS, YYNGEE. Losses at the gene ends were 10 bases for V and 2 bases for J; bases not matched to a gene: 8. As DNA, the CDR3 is TGTGCCGCCAGCCGACTAGCGGGGCCCTACGAGCAGTACTTC. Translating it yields CAASRLAGPYEQYF.

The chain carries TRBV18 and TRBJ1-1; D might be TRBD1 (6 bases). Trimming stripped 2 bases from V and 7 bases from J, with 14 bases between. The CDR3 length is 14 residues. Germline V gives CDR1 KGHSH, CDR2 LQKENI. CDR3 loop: CASSPTAGAGEAFF. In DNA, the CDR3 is TGTGCCAGCTCACCAACGGCAGGGGCCGGTGAAGCTTTCTTT.

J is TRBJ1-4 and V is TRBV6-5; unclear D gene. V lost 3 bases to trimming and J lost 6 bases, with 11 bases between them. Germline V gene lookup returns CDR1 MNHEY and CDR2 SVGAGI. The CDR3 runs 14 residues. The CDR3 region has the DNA TGTGCCAGCAGTTATGGAGGCATCTATGAAAAACTGTTTTTT. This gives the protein CASSYGGIYEKLFF.

The DNA of the CDR3 is TGTGCCAGCAGTTTAAAGAGTCAGGCTAACTTTGAAGCTTTCTTT. Protein sequence: CASSLKSQANFEAFF. This sequence joins TRBV27 and TRBJ1-1; D unresolved. The CDR3 loop spans 15 amino acids. V gave up 2 bases and J gave up 7 bases, with 17 bases separating them. Germline V CDR1 and CDR2: MNHEY, SMNVEV (reference sequence).

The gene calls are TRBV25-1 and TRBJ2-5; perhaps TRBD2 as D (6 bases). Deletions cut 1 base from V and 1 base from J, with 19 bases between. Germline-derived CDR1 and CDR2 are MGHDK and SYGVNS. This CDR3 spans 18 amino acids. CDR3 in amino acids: CASSEFLGGHIPQETQYF. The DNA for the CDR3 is TGTGCCAGCAGTGAATTTTTGGGAGGACATATTCCCCAAGAGACCCAGTACTTC.

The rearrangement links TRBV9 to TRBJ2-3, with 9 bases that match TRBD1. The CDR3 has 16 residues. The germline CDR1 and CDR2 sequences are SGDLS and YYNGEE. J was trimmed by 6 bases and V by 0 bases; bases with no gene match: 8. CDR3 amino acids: CASSVAGGTGTDTQYF. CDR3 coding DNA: TGTGCCAGCAGCGTAGCCGGGGGGACAGGGACTGATACGCAGTATTTT.

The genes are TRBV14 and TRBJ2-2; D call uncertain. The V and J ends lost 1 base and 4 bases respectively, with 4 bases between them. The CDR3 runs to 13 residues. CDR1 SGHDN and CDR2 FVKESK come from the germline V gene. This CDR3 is CASSQVFTGELFF. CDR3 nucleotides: TGTGCCAGCAGCCAAGTATTCACCGGGGAGCTGTTTTTT.

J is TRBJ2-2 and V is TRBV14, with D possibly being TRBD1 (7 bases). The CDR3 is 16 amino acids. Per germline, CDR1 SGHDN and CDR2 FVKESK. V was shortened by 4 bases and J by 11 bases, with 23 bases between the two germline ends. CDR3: CASSPWTGQNGGELFF. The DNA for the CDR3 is TGTGCCAGCAGCCCCTGGACAGGACAGAACGGGGGAGAGCTGTTTTTT.

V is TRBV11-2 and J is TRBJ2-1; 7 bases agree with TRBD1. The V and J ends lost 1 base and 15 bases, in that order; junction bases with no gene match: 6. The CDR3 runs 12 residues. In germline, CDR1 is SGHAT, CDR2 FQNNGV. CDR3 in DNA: TGTGCCAGCAGCTTAGCCCGACAGGGTGCGTTCTTC. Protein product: CASSLARQGAFF. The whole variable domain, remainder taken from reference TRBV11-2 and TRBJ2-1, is EAGVAQSPRYKIIEKRQSVAFWCNPISGHATLYWYQQILGQGPKLLIQFQNNGVVDDSQLPKDRFSAERLKGVDSTLKIQPAKLEDSAVYLCASSLARQGAFFGPGTRLTVL.